The TCR beta chain described here comes from a study of blood T cell repertoires in COVID-19. Study at large: T cells, B-cell-depleted T cells, or PBMCs provided the cDNA or gDNA that served as material.

Clinical histories supplied by participants themselves formed the basis of cohort assignment. The germline V gene encodes CDR1 LGHNA and CDR2 YSLEER. Losses at the gene ends were 0 bases for V and 5 bases for J; bases not matched to a gene: 7. The CDR3 is made up of 17 amino acids. Authors' methods: The authors estimated nucleated cell counts from reference gene primer amplification. Generated by immunoSEQ multiplex PCR, the TCRdb table keeps only in-frame clones and is missing some. Clone size and V and J calls were adopted from that table, with D and trimming inferred from the DNA. The repertoire consists of 150,000 to 180,000 clones, with roughly 80% occurring once and the leading ten covering 7.3%.

The sequence was collected from a man aged 50-60 years who had recovered from COVID-19. The V and J genes are TRBV4-3 and TRBJ2-2; 9 positions match TRBD1. Source material: PBMCs or T cells enriched from blood (not recorded which). CDR3 sequence reads: CASSQDRGTGRTGELFF. In DNA, the CDR3 is TGCGCCAGCAGCCAAGATCGAGGGACAGGGCGTACCGGGGAGCTGTTTTTT.